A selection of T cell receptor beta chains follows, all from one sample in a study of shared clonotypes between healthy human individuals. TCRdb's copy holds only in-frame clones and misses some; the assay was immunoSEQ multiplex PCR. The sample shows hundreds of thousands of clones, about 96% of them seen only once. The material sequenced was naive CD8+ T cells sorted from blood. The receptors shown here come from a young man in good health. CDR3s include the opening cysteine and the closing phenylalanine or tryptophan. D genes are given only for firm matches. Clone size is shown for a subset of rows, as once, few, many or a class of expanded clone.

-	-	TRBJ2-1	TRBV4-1	CASSQGPSNTYNEQFF	TGCGCCAGCAGCCAAGGCCCTAGCAACACCTACAATGAGCAGTTCTTC
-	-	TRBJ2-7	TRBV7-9	CASSSIFPAGDEQYF	TGTGCCAGCAGCTCCATTTTCCCAGCAGGAGACGAGCAGTACTTC
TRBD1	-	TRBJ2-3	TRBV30	CAWSVGTGSGDTQYF	TGTGCCTGGAGTGTAGGGACAGGATCAGGGGATACGCAGTATTTT
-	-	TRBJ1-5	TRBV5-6	CASSLGVSNQPQHF	TGTGCCAGCAGCTTGGGAGTTAGCAATCAGCCCCAGCATTTT
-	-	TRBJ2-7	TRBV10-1	CASRLTGTPSYEQYF	TGCGCCAGCAGGCTAACCGGGACACCATCCTACGAGCAGTACTTC
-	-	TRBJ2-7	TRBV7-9	CASSLDWGHEQYF	TGTGCCAGCAGCTTAGATTGGGGCCACGAGCAGTACTTC
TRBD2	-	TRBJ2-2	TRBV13	CASSLGGRFTGELFF	TGTGCCAGCAGCTTAGGCGGGAGGTTCACCGGGGAGCTGTTTTTT
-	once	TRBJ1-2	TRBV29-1	CSVEAGMYGYTF	TGCAGCGTTGAGGCAGGAATGTATGGCTACACCTTC
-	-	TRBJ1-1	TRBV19	CASRTITEAFF	TGTGCCAGTAGAACGATCACTGAAGCTTTCTTT
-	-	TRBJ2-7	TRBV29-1	CSVLPGGSYEQYF	TGCAGCGTTCTTCCCGGAGGGTCCTACGAGCAGTACTTC
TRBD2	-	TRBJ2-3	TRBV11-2	CASSFIAGDEDTQYF	TGTGCCAGCAGCTTTATAGCGGGAGACGAAGATACGCAGTATTTT
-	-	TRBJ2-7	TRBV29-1	CSVERGSYEQYF	TGCAGCGTTGAACGGGGCTCCTACGAGCAGTACTTC
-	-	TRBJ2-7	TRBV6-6	CAAGVPEQYF	TGTGCCGCAGGGGTTCCCGAGCAGTACTTC
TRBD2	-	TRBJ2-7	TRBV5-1	CASSPPGGYEQYF	TGCGCCAGCAGCCCGCCGGGGGGCTACGAGCAGTACTTC
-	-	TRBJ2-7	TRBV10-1	CASSEAGSEHYEQYF	TGCGCCAGCAGTGAGGCAGGGTCCGAACACTACGAGCAGTACTTC
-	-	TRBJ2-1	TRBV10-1	CASSGGLQNNEQFF	TGCGCCAGCAGTGGTGGATTGCAAAACAATGAGCAGTTCTTC
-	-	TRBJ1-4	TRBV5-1	CASSLEAGTNEKLFF	TGCGCCAGCAGCTTGGAAGCAGGGACTAATGAAAAACTGTTTTTT
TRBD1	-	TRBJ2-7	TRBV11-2	CASSLFAGGYRYEQYF	TGTGCCAGCAGCTTATTCGCAGGGGGCTACAGGTACGAGCAGTACTTC
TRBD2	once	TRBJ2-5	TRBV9	CASSRGLAGAPQETQYF	TGTGCCAGCAGCAGAGGACTAGCGGGAGCTCCTCAAGAGACCCAGTACTTC
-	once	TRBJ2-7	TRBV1	CTSRFDLKAKDRVAHEQYF	TGCACCAGCAGATTTGACCTCAAAGCTAAAGACAGGGTAGCCCACGAGCAGTACTTC
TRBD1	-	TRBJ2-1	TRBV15	CATSKQRQGDEQFF	TGTGCCACCAGCAAACAGCGACAGGGCGATGAGCAGTTCTTC
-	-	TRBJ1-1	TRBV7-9	CASSLDRLGPSTEAFF	TGTGCCAGCAGCTTAGATCGGTTGGGGCCGAGCACTGAAGCTTTCTTT
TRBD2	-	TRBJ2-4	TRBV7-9	CASSLGGGTSGSRIQYF	TGTGCCAGCAGCTTAGGAGGGGGAACTAGCGGGAGTAGGATTCAGTACTTC
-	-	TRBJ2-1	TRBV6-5	CASSSPGAFRNEQFF	TGTGCCAGCAGCTCCCCCGGGGCGTTTCGCAATGAGCAGTTCTTC
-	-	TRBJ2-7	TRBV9	CASSVGFDRVYEQYF	TGTGCCAGCAGCGTAGGGTTTGACAGAGTCTACGAGCAGTACTTC
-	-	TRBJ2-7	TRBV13	CASSSPPGNYEQYF	TGTGCCAGCAGCTCACCTCCGGGAAATTACGAGCAGTACTTC
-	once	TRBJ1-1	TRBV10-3	CAISESEMGRTEAFF	TGTGCCATCAGTGAGTCGGAGATGGGCCGGACTGAAGCTTTCTTT
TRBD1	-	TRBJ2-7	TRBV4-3	CASSQVPGQGMVDEQYF	TGCGCCAGCAGCCAAGTCCCGGGACAGGGGATGGTCGACGAGCAGTACTTC
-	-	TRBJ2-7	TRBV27	CASSRSFRERNEQYF	TGTGCCAGCAGTAGAAGCTTCAGGGAGAGGAACGAGCAGTACTTC
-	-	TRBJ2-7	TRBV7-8	CASSLVPRSYEQYF	TGTGCCAGCAGCTTAGTCCCGAGATCCTACGAGCAGTACTTC
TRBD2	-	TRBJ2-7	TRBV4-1	CASSQVSGGRAYEQYF	TGCGCCAGCAGCCAAGTTAGTGGCGGGAGGGCCTACGAGCAGTACTTC
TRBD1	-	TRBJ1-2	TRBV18	CASSPPETGTGKTF	TGTGCCAGCTCACCACCTGAGACCGGGACAGGGAAGACCTTC
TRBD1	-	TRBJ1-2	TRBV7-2	CASSFGTDANYGYTF	TGTGCCAGCAGCTTCGGGACAGACGCCAACTATGGCTACACCTTC
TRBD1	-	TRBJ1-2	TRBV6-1	CASSEAGGRNYGYTF	TGTGCCAGCAGTGAAGCAGGGGGCCGCAACTATGGCTACACCTTC
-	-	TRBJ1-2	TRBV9	CASSDGPIRYGYTF	TGTGCCAGCAGCGACGGCCCGATTCGTTATGGCTACACCTTC
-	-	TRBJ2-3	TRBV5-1	CASSGTLADTDTQYF	TGCGCCAGCAGTGGGACGCTGGCAGACACAGATACGCAGTATTTT
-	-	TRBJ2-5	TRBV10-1	CASSANGQQETQYF	TGCGCCAGCAGTGCCAATGGACAGCAAGAGACCCAGTACTTC
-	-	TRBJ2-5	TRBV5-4	CASRKSIPGGRETQYF	TGTGCCAGCAGGAAAAGCATCCCGGGTGGGCGGGAGACCCAGTACTTC
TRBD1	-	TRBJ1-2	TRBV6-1	CASSEAGGGKGYTF	TGTGCCAGCAGTGAAGCGGGAGGGGGCAAGGGCTACACCTTC
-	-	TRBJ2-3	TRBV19	CASSILEADTQYF	TGTGCCAGTAGTATCCTTGAAGCGGATACGCAGTATTTT
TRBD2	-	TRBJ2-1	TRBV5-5	CASSPSGTPYNEQFF	TGTGCCAGCAGCCCCAGCGGGACCCCCTACAATGAGCAGTTCTTC
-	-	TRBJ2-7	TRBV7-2	CASSLAGNSYEQYF	TGTGCCAGCAGCTTAGCTGGCAACTCCTACGAGCAGTACTTC
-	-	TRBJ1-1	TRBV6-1	CASSEGTWNTEAFF	TGTGCCAGCAGTGAGGGGACTTGGAACACTGAAGCTTTCTTT
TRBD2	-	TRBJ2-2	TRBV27	CASSNLAGGYSGELFF	TGTGCCAGCAGTAATTTAGCGGGAGGGTACTCCGGGGAGCTGTTTTTT
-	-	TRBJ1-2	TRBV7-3	CASPGPSGVDNYGYTF	TGTGCCAGCCCAGGGCCCTCTGGGGTAGATAACTATGGCTACACCTTC
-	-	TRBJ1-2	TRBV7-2	CASSLLGTTNYGYTF	TGTGCCAGCAGCTTATTGGGGACAACTAACTATGGCTACACCTTC
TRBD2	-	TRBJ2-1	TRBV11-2	CASSRRAGDINEQFF	TGTGCCAGCAGCCGCAGAGCGGGAGATATCAATGAGCAGTTCTTC
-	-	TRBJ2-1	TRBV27	CASGRYEQFF	TGTGCCAGCGGCAGGTATGAGCAGTTCTTC
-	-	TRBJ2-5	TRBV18	CASSPGPQETQYF	TGTGCCAGCTCACCCGGGCCCCAAGAGACCCAGTACTTC
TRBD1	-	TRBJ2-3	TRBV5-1	CASSTGQGSDTQYF	TGCGCCAGCAGCACTGGACAGGGCTCGGATACGCAGTATTTT
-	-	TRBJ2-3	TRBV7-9	CASSLALRERDTQYF	TGTGCCAGCAGCTTAGCGTTACGGGAGAGGGATACGCAGTATTTT
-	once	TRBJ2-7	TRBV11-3	CASSSSHRPYEQYF	TGTGCCAGCAGCTCAAGTCACAGGCCATACGAGCAGTACTTC
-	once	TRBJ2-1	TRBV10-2	CASSLLADTYNEQFF	TGCGCCAGCAGCCTGCTGGCGGATACCTACAATGAGCAGTTCTTC